This TCR beta chain was retrieved from a study of cytomegalovirus exposure and HLA in healthy donors. General study findings and limits: Later analysis showed most CMV-associated TCR beta chains appearing HLA-restricted. HLA allele associations emerged for about 16,000 TCR beta sequences in a later analysis, at 0.05 false discovery rate.

Primers: 60 Vbeta forward and 13 Jbeta reverse. Using immunoSEQ multiplex PCR, the repertoire was profiled, and TCRdb retains in-frame clones only, with some absent. The sample lists around 91,000 clones; less than 70% were seen once. As regards this clone: The antigen remains unidentified.

From germline, CDR1 is SGHDT and CDR2 YYEEEE. The CDR3 is 14 residues long. This TCR was recovered from a human donor in good health. Sequencing input: PBMCs. The chain employs TRBV5-6 and TRBJ2-5, with 8 bases fitting TRBD1. Matching the DNA end better, TRBJ2-7 makes the J call doubtful. In DNA form, the CDR3 reads TGTGCCAGCAGCTTGGGGGGACAGGTCTACGAGCAGTACTTC. Its protein is CASSLGGQVYEQYF.